These T cell receptor beta chains were read from a single sample in a study of T cell responses to AZD1222 COVID-19 vaccine. Assay: immunoSEQ multiplex PCR; the TCRdb copy retains only in-frame clones and omits some. Of about 110,000 clones in the sample, 85% to 95% were seen once. The material sequenced was peripheral blood, taken on day 0 of AZD1222 vaccination. The origin of the receptors is an adult in good health. The CDR3 runs from the conserved cysteine through the conserved F or W. The D gene is left open where the match is weak. Size values are once, few and many counts, or a class for expanded clones, and some rows have none.

j_gene: TRBJ1-2
abundance: .
v_gene: TRBV12-5
d_gene: TRBD1
CDR3nt: TGTGCTAGTTCCCCCCGCGGGACAGGGGTGTCGATGGGGCCTGGCTACACCTTC
CDR3aa: CASSPRGTGVSMGPGYTF

j_gene: TRBJ2-2
abundance: .
v_gene: TRBV5-1
d_gene: .
CDR3nt: TGCGCCAGCAGAGGCTCCGGGGAGCTGTTTTTT
CDR3aa: CASRGSGELFF

j_gene: TRBJ1-1
abundance: .
v_gene: TRBV28
d_gene: .
CDR3nt: TGTGCCAGCAGTTTTTTCGGGGGTTCTCGAAACACTGAAGCTTTCTTT
CDR3aa: CASSFFGGSRNTEAFF

j_gene: TRBJ1-4
abundance: .
v_gene: TRBV4-1
d_gene: .
CDR3nt: TGCGCCAGCAGCCAATTTAGCCGGGAAAAACTGTTTTTT
CDR3aa: CASSQFSREKLFF

j_gene: TRBJ1-1
abundance: .
v_gene: TRBV12-3/TRBV12-4
d_gene: .
CDR3nt: TGTGCCAGCAGTCCCGGGACGGTTGCGCGGGCTTTCTTT
CDR3aa: CASSPGTVARAFF

j_gene: TRBJ1-2
abundance: .
v_gene: TRBV13
d_gene: .
CDR3nt: TGTGCCAGCAGCTTCAGGGGAGGCTATGGCTACACCTTC
CDR3aa: CASSFRGGYGYTF

j_gene: TRBJ1-1
abundance: few
v_gene: TRBV5-1
d_gene: .
CDR3nt: TGCGCCAGCAGCTTGCTGACAGGTTTCACTGAAGCTTTCTTT
CDR3aa: CASSLLTGFTEAFF

j_gene: TRBJ2-2
abundance: .
v_gene: TRBV9
d_gene: .
CDR3nt: TGTGCCAGCAGCTCTCAGTGGAACACCGGGGAGCTGTTTTTT
CDR3aa: CASSSQWNTGELFF

j_gene: TRBJ1-2
abundance: .
v_gene: TRBV27
d_gene: .
CDR3nt: TGTGCCAGCAGTTTATCGTGGGGCGACTATGGCTACACCTTC
CDR3aa: CASSLSWGDYGYTF

j_gene: TRBJ1-5
abundance: .
v_gene: TRBV25-1
d_gene: TRBD1
CDR3nt: TGTGCCAGCAGTTTAACAGGGGGCGGTCAGCCCCAGCATTTT
CDR3aa: CASSLTGGGQPQHF

j_gene: TRBJ2-7
abundance: .
v_gene: TRBV18
d_gene: .
CDR3nt: TGTGCCAGCTCACCGGACCGAACCGAGAGGGAGCAGTACTTC
CDR3aa: CASSPDRTEREQYF

j_gene: TRBJ1-5
abundance: .
v_gene: TRBV30
d_gene: .
CDR3nt: TGTGCCTGGAGTGGCGGAAGTATTCATAGCAATCAGCCCCAGCATTTT
CDR3aa: CAWSGGSIHSNQPQHF